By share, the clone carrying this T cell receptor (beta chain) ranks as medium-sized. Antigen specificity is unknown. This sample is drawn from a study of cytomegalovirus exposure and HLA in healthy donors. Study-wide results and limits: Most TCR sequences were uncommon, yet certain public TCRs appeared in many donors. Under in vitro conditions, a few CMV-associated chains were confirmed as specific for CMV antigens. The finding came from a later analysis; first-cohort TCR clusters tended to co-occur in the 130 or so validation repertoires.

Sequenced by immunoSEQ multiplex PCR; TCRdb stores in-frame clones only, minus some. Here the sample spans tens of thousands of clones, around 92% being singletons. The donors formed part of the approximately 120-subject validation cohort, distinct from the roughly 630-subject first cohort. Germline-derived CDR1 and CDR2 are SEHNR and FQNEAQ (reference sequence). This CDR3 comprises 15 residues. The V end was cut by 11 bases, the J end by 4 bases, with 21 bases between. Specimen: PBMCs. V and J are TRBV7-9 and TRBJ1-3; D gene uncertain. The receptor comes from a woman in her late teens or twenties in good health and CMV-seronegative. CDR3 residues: CAYHRGDGTGNTIYF. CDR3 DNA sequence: TGTGCCTATCACCGCGGGGATGGTACGGGAAACACCATATATTTT.